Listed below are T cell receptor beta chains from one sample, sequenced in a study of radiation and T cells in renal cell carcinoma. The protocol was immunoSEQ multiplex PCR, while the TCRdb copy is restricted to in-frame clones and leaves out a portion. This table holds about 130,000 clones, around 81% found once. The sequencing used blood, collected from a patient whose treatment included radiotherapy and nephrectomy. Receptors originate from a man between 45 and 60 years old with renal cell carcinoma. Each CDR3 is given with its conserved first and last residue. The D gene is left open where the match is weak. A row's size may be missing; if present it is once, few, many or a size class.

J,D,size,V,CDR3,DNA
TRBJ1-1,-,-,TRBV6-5,CASSYWENTEAFF,TGTGCCAGCAGTTACTGGGAGAACACTGAAGCTTTCTTT
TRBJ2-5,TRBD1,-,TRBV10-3,CAIGGTGAETQYF,TGTGCCATCGGGGGGACAGGGGCAGAGACCCAGTACTTC
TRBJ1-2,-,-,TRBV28,CASSFSQAKGRGFSGYTF,TGTGCCAGCAGTTTTTCCCAAGCAAAGGGCCGGGGTTTTTCTGGCTACACCTTC
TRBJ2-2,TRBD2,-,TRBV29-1,CSVAPGGAAGELFF,TGCAGCGTTGCACCGGGAGGGGCGGCCGGGGAGCTGTTTTTT
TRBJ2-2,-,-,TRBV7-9,CASSFWNTGELFF,TGTGCCAGCAGCTTCTGGAACACCGGGGAGCTGTTTTTT
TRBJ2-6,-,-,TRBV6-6,CASSFLSGSGANVLTF,TGTGCCAGCAGCTTCCTTAGCGGCTCTGGGGCCAACGTCCTGACTTTC
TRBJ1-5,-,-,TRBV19,CASSIGGVTSNQPQHF,TGTGCCAGTAGTATAGGTGGGGTGACTAGCAATCAGCCCCAGCATTTT
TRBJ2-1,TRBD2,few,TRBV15,CATSGTTSGGAGYNEQFF,TGTGCCACCAGCGGGACGACTAGCGGGGGGGCTGGTTACAATGAGCAGTTCTTC
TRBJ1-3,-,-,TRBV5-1,CASSLVGGTRLGNTIYF,TGCGCCAGCAGCTTGGTTGGAGGGACGAGGCTTGGAAACACCATATATTTT
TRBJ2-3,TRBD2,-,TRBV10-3,CAISEPSGGGTDTQYF,TGTGCCATCAGTGAACCTAGCGGGGGGGGTACAGATACGCAGTATTTT